Below, 6 T cell receptor beta chains from the same sample are listed, as sequenced in a study of blood T cell repertoires in COVID-19. TCRdb keeps only in-frame clones here, not all; method: immunoSEQ multiplex PCR. The sample has roughly 200,000 clones; roughly 76% are singletons. Sequenced: peripheral blood. These TCRs come from a woman between 40 and 50 years old with COVID-19, enrolled during active disease.

This clone has more than one count but fewer than ten. The genes are TRBV27 and TRBJ1-1; D gene unclear. Germline V gives CDR1 MNHEY, CDR2 SMNVEV (reference sequence). The CDR3 has 14 residues. V gave up 3 bases and J gave up 7 bases, with 15 bases separating them. The CDR3 spells CASSLWIVGNEAFF. The CDR3 bases are TGTGCCAGCAGTTTGTGGATCGTGGGCAATGAAGCTTTCTTT.

V is TRBV6-2 or TRBV6-3 and J is TRBJ1-1; D not certain. Trimming pared 5 bases from V and 7 bases from J, leaving 14 bases between. CDR1 is MNHEY, CDR2 SVGEGT, per germline. The CDR3 is made up of 13 amino acids. The CDR3 loop is CASSNPGRVEAFF. Here the CDR3 DNA reads TGTGCCAGCAGTAACCCCGGTCGTGTTGAAGCTTTCTTT.

This chain connects TRBV24-1 to TRBJ2-1; 11 bases line up with TRBD1. The V segment lost 5 bases and the J segment 7 bases; nucleotides outside the gene matches: 6. The CDR3 runs to 15 residues. The germline gives CDR1 KGHDR, CDR2 SFDVKD. The DNA for the CDR3 is TGTGCCACCAGTGCGGACAGGGGGCATCGAAATGAGCAGTTCTTC. Protein: CATSADRGHRNEQFF.

The genes are TRBV28 and TRBJ1-6; D is unresolved. This CDR3 is 14 amino acids long. Germline V gene data show CDR1 as MDHEN and CDR2 as SYDVKM. The ends were cut back, 10 bases at V and 7 bases at J, with 17 bases in the middle. The CDR3 DNA follows: TGTGCCACCCGGGAGATATCCCGGAATTCACCCCTCCACTTT. Residues: CATREISRNSPLHF.

The chain employs TRBV29-1 and TRBJ2-5, with D possibly matching TRBD1 (6 bases). This CDR3 is built from 15 residues. Germline CDR1 SQVTM, CDR2 ANQGSEA. The germline V and J ends were trimmed by 4 bases and 1 base, with 16 bases remaining between them. CDR3 coding DNA: TGCAGCGTTGTGGTGTCAGGGGTGTCCCAAGAGACCCAGTACTTC. This gives the protein CSVVVSGVSQETQYF.

The gene calls are TRBV15 and TRBJ2-2, with 13 bases lining up with TRBD2. The CDR3 has 17 residues. From germline, CDR1 is LNHNV and CDR2 YYDKDF (reference sequence). Trimming took 5 bases from V and 5 from J; bases not matched to a gene: 8. The CDR3 DNA follows: TGTGCCACCAGCGAACTAGCGGGAGGGCCGAGAACCGGGGAGCTGTTTTTT. Translated, it gives CATSELAGGPRTGELFF. The full variable domain, with the rest looked up from reference TRBV15 and TRBJ2-2, is DAMVIQNPRYQVTQFGKPVTLSCSQTLNHNVMYWYQQKSSQAPKLLFHYYDKDFNNEADTPDNFQSRRPNTSFCFLDIRSPGLGDTAMYLCATSELAGGPRTGELFFGEGSRLTVL.